The 25 T cell receptor beta chains listed next were all sequenced from one sample in a study of shared clonotypes between healthy human individuals (dated by TCRdb to 2020 to 2021). Libraries were made using the immunoSEQ multiplex PCR assay. As stored in TCRdb, this immuneACCESS dataset retains in-frame rearrangements with V and J assigned. A fraction of the clones does not appear; measured against another copy, unresolved V genes explain less than half of the discrepancy, and the remainder lacks a known reason. This sample has under 600,000 clones in its table, and about 97% of those were observed once. The top ten hold 0.057% of the sample. Source material: naive CD4+ T cells sorted from blood. The meaning of the sample's cell subset or site label: CD45RA+ positively selected. These receptors came from a woman aged 25-40 years in good health.

The CDR3 here is CSVLSGDTEAFF. As DNA, the CDR3 is TGCAGCGTCCTTTCTGGGGACACTGAAGCTTTCTTT. J is TRBJ1-1 and V is TRBV29-1; D is uncertain. Trimming left V 6 bases short and J 3 bases short, with 11 bases between. In germline, CDR1 is SQVTM, CDR2 ANQGSEA. The CDR3 is 12 residues long.

The V and J genes are TRBV29-1 and TRBJ2-5; 15 bases line up with TRBD2. V was pared by 4 bases and J by 4 bases, with 10 bases of the junction left unmatched. CDR3 length: 17 amino acids. From germline, CDR1 is SQVTM and CDR2 ANQGSEA. In DNA, the CDR3 is TGCAGCGTTGTAGTCGGGACTAGCGGGAGGTGGGGAGAGACCCAGTACTTC. Amino acid sequence: CSVVVGTSGRWGETQYF.

The V gene is TRBV6-1, the J gene TRBJ1-5; D remains ambiguous. Between the trimmed V and J ends, which lost 6 bases and 0 bases, there was a span of 12 bases. The CDR3 covers 15 residues. Germline-derived CDR1 and CDR2 are MNHNS and SASEGT. In DNA, the CDR3 is TGTGCCAGCAGCGAAATTGGGAATAGCAATCAGCCCCAGCATTTT. Amino acids: CASSEIGNSNQPQHF.

This clone has just one count. The chain has TRBV15 and TRBJ1-1; no clear D gene. Trimming pared 1 base from V and 4 bases from J, leaving 10 bases between. The CDR3 covers 14 residues. CDR1 and CDR2 from the germline V gene are LNHNV and YYDKDF (reference sequence). CDR3 residues: CATSRARVTTEAFF. For the CDR3, the DNA is TGTGCCACCAGCAGAGCTCGGGTAACCACTGAAGCTTTCTTT.

V is TRBV7-9 and J is TRBJ2-5, with 13 positions matching TRBD2. Germline V lookup: CDR1 SEHNR, CDR2 FQNEAQ (reference sequence). V shed 5 bases, J shed 4 bases, and the junction held 4 bases outside the gene matches. The CDR3 has 15 amino acids. This CDR3 reads CASSPGTSGTETQYF. The CDR3, as DNA: TGTGCCAGCAGCCCGGGGACTAGCGGGACAGAGACCCAGTACTTC.

This rearrangement joins TRBV28 to TRBJ1-6; perhaps TRBD1 as D (6 bases). V was cut by 8 bases and J by 8 bases, with 19 bases left in between. CDR1 and CDR2 from the germline V gene are MDHEN and SYDVKM. CDR3 length equals 15 residues. The CDR3 DNA sequence: TGTGCCAGCTCCACTCCTGACAGGTTTGATTCACCCCTCCACTTT. The encoded protein is CASSTPDRFDSPLHF.

This chain links TRBV2 with TRBJ2-5, with D tentatively TRBD1 or TRBD2 (5 bases each). Germline-derived CDR1 and CDR2 are SNHLY and FYNNEI. The germline V and J ends were trimmed by 6 bases and 5 bases, with 19 bases remaining between them. The CDR3 is made up of 15 amino acids. CDR3 sequence reads: CASRPLVLEGETQYF. In nucleotides, the CDR3 is TGTGCCAGCAGACCACTAGTGCTCGAGGGGGAGACCCAGTACTTC. The full variable domain, in which reference TRBV2 and TRBJ2-5 provide the parts outside the CDR3, is EPEVTQTPSHQVTQMGQEVILRCVPISNHLYFYWYRQILGQKVEFLVSFYNNEISEKSEIFDDQFSVERPDGSNFTLKIRSTKLEDSAMYFCASRPLVLEGETQYFGPGTRLLVL.

The chain recombines TRBV29-1 with TRBJ2-1; TRBD2 agrees at 7 bases. The CDR3 runs 12 residues. CDR1 is SQVTM, CDR2 ANQGSEA, per germline. V lost 4 bases to trimming and J lost 8 bases; unmatched junction nucleotides: 5. In nucleotides, the CDR3 is TGCAGCGTTGGCGGGAGAGGCGATGAGCAGTTCTTC. This codes for CSVGGRGDEQFF.

The chain has TRBV19 and TRBJ1-4; 7 nucleotides align to TRBD1. Germline V gene lookup returns CDR1 LNHDA and CDR2 SQIVND (reference sequence). After removal of 5 bases from V and 10 bases from J, the junction contained 16 bases not matched to a gene. The CDR3 spans 16 residues. Written as DNA, the CDR3 is TGTGCCAGTAGTCCCACACACGAGGGGGCGCCGGGAAAACTGTTTTTT. This sequence encodes CASSPTHEGAPGKLFF.

The J gene is TRBJ1-3, the V gene TRBV28; a possible D gene is TRBD1 (5 bases). Germline V lookup: CDR1 MDHEN, CDR2 SYDVKM. The length of the CDR3 is 20 residues. V gave up 3 bases and J gave up 0 bases, with 24 bases separating them. The CDR3 region is CASSFSGWQGEPDSGNTIYF. The CDR3 DNA reads as TGTGCCAGCAGTTTCAGCGGGTGGCAGGGCGAACCAGACTCTGGAAACACCATATATTTT.

The chain joins TRBV2 to TRBJ2-7, with no clear D. The CDR3 has 13 residues. Trimming removed 7 bases at V and 2 bases at J, with 12 bases between. Looked up from germline, CDR1 is SNHLY and CDR2 is FYNNEI. CDR3 nucleotides: TGTGCCAGCAATCCGGACGGCCCCTACGAGCAGTACTTC. The encoded protein is CASNPDGPYEQYF.

The chain uses TRBV15 and TRBJ2-1, with TRBD2 as a possible D gene (5 bases). The CDR3 is 12 residues long. V was clipped by 5 bases and J by 6 bases, with 8 bases between them. Germline V gene data show CDR1 as LNHNV and CDR2 as YYDKDF (reference sequence). In DNA form, the CDR3 reads TGTGCCACCAGCGGGGAGATCAATGAGCAGTTCTTC. This gives the protein CATSGEINEQFF.

The J gene is TRBJ2-7, the V gene TRBV5-1, with TRBD1 matching 10 bases. Losses at the gene ends were 4 bases for V and 3 bases for J; bases not matched to a gene: 4. Germline values: CDR1 SGHRS, CDR2 YFSETQ. The CDR3 is made up of 14 amino acids. Here the CDR3 reads CASSKGQGNYEQYF. CDR3 coding DNA: TGCGCCAGCAGCAAGGGACAGGGGAACTACGAGCAGTACTTC. Filled out from reference TRBV5-1 and TRBJ2-7, the complete variable domain reads KAGVTQTPRYLIKTRGQQVTLSCSPISGHRSVSWYQQTPGQGLQFLFEYFSETQRNKGNFPGRFSGRQFSNSRSEMNVSTLELGDSALYLCASSKGQGNYEQYFGPGTRLTVT.

The chain joins TRBV2 to TRBJ2-1; weak D call: TRBD2 (6 bases). Deletions cut 5 bases from V and 7 bases from J, with 15 bases between. From germline, CDR1 is SNHLY and CDR2 FYNNEI. This CDR3 contains 14 residues. The CDR3 nucleotides read TGTGCCAGCAGTCGTCGGGAGACCGGGAATGAGCAGTTCTTC. It specifies CASSRRETGNEQFF.

The rearrangement joins TRBV9 to TRBJ1-5, with D unclear. Germline-derived CDR1 and CDR2 are SGDLS and YYNGEE. Trimming took off 0 bases at V and 0 bases at J, with 7 bases between the two ends. This CDR3 has 15 residues. This CDR3 is CASSVEGGSNQPQHF. The CDR3, as DNA: TGTGCCAGCAGCGTAGAGGGCGGTAGCAATCAGCCCCAGCATTTT.

The chain employs TRBV2 and TRBJ2-7, with a weak D call TRBD2 (8 bases). CDR1 and CDR2 from the germline V gene are SNHLY and FYNNEI. V lost 4 bases and J lost 2, with 21 bases in between. The CDR3 totals 17 residues. CDR3 in amino acids: CASSVREGRQGAYEQYF. The CDR3, as DNA: TGTGCCAGCAGTGTACGGGAGGGCCGGCAGGGGGCCTACGAGCAGTACTTC.

V and J are TRBV6-6 and TRBJ2-6; D is possibly TRBD1 (5 bases). Germline V gene data show CDR1 as MNHNY and CDR2 as SVGAGI (reference sequence). The CDR3 has 15 residues. The V end was cut by 6 bases, the J end by 1 base, with 10 bases between. CDR3 DNA sequence: TGTGCCAGCAGCGCTAGACAGTCTGGGGCCAACGTCCTGACTTTC. Amino acid sequence: CASSARQSGANVLTF.

This chain connects TRBV6-5 to TRBJ1-2; no definite D call. The CDR3 is made up of 16 amino acids. Germline values: CDR1 MNHEY, CDR2 SVGAGI. Trimming cost V 2 bases and J 8 bases, with 21 bases left between them. The CDR3 sequence: CASSYLSGPIPKGYTF. The CDR3 nucleotides read TGTGCCAGCAGTTACCTTTCCGGACCGATCCCGAAGGGCTACACCTTC.

V and J are TRBV21-1 and TRBJ2-2; TRBD1, the D gene given by the table, was not confirmed from the DNA. TRBV21-1 corresponds to a pseudogene. The CDR3 is 16 amino acids. In DNA, the CDR3 is TGTGCCAGCAGCAAAAATAGTAAGGGGCCAACCGGGGAGCTGTTTTTT. It yields the protein CASSKNSKGPTGELFF.

The chain couples TRBV25-1 to TRBJ2-7; possibly TRBD2 for D (6 bases). V lost 3 bases and J lost 0, with 6 bases in between. The V gene's germline CDR1 is MGHDK and CDR2 SYGVNS. This CDR3 comprises 13 residues. This CDR3 is CASSDGSSYEQYF. CDR3 sequence (DNA): TGTGCCAGCAGTGACGGGAGCTCCTACGAGCAGTACTTC.

This clone appeared a single time. V and J are TRBV5-1 and TRBJ1-1; D not certain. Trimming left V 5 bases short and J 3 bases short, with 8 bases between. Germline CDR1 is SGHRS and CDR2 is YFSETQ. The CDR3 has 12 amino acids. Here the CDR3 reads CASRKRDTEAFF. The CDR3 coding sequence is TGCGCCAGCAGAAAGAGAGACACTGAAGCTTTCTTT.

This chain joins TRBV4-1 and TRBJ2-1; D may be TRBD2 (5 bases). Germline-derived CDR1 and CDR2 are MGHRA and YSYEKL. Trimming cost V 1 base and J 10 bases, with 8 bases left between them. The CDR3 contains 12 residues. CDR3 in DNA: TGCGCCAGCAGCCAAGGGAGGTGGGAGCAGTTCTTC. This translates into CASSQGRWEQFF.

This chain uses TRBV5-1 with TRBJ1-1, with 9 bases identical to TRBD1. J lost 6 bases, V lost 3 bases, and 9 bases had no gene match. Germline V gives CDR1 SGHRS, CDR2 YFSETQ. This CDR3 has 15 residues. CDR3 amino acids: CASSSPGTGFPEAFF. CDR3 coding DNA: TGCGCCAGCAGCTCTCCTGGGACAGGGTTCCCTGAAGCTTTCTTT.

The chain employs TRBV11-3 and TRBJ2-1; D possibly uses TRBD1 or TRBD2 (5 bases each). The germline CDR1 and CDR2 sequences are SGHNT and YENEEA. The CDR3 has 15 residues. The germline V and J ends were trimmed by 5 bases and 12 bases, with 23 bases remaining between them. The CDR3 nucleotides are TGTGCCAGCAGCCAGGGCCTAAGTGGTCAGAGGGGGCAGTTCTTC. Translated: CASSQGLSGQRGQFF.

The rearrangement links TRBV28 to TRBJ2-5; D perhaps matches TRBD1 (6 bases). Trimming left V 2 bases short and J 7 bases short, with 11 bases between. The germline V gene has CDR1 MDHEN and CDR2 SYDVKM. The length of the CDR3 is 13 residues. CDR3 amino acids: CASSLTGSATQYF. DNA of the CDR3: TGTGCCAGCAGTTTAACAGGGTCGGCGACCCAGTACTTC.